These T cell receptor beta chains were read from a single sample in a study of blood T cell repertoires in COVID-19. TCRdb keeps only in-frame clones here, not all; method: immunoSEQ multiplex PCR. In the table there are some 200,000 clones, 80% to 85% of which are singletons. Sequenced: peripheral blood. Receptors were obtained from a woman in her thirties or forties with acute or convalescent COVID-19. CDR3s include the opening cysteine and the closing phenylalanine or tryptophan. The order of the fields is clone size, V gene, J gene, D gene, CDR3 DNA, CDR3 protein. A D gene is named only where the DNA matches it firmly. Clone size is stated in some rows and not others, as once, few, many or a class when expanded.

abundance: NA
v_gene: TRBV6-6
j_gene: TRBJ2-7
d_gene: NA
CDR3nt: TGTGCCAGCACAGACAGGACCTCCCGGGTCGGCGAGCAGTACTTC
CDR3aa: CASTDRTSRVGEQYF

abundance: NA
v_gene: TRBV2
j_gene: TRBJ1-5
d_gene: TRBD1
CDR3nt: TGTGCCAGCAACTCGCAGGGACAGGGCAATCAGCCCCAGCATTTT
CDR3aa: CASNSQGQGNQPQHF

abundance: NA
v_gene: TRBV9
j_gene: TRBJ1-1
d_gene: NA
CDR3nt: TGTGCCAGCAGTCTACAGGGTGGTAGTGAAGCTTTCTTT
CDR3aa: CASSLQGGSEAFF

abundance: NA
v_gene: TRBV11-2
j_gene: TRBJ2-7
d_gene: TRBD1
CDR3nt: TGTGCCAGCAGCACTTCGACAGGGGGTACCTACGAGCAGTACTTC
CDR3aa: CASSTSTGGTYEQYF

abundance: NA
v_gene: TRBV11-2
j_gene: TRBJ1-2
d_gene: TRBD1
CDR3nt: TGTGCCAGCAGCTTAGATGGGGGACAGTTTAGCTATGGCTACACCTTC
CDR3aa: CASSLDGGQFSYGYTF

abundance: NA
v_gene: TRBV5-4
j_gene: TRBJ2-7
d_gene: NA
CDR3nt: TGTGCCAGCAGCTTGGGGCAGAAGACCTACGAGCAGTACTTC
CDR3aa: CASSLGQKTYEQYF

abundance: NA
v_gene: TRBV7-9
j_gene: TRBJ2-2
d_gene: TRBD2
CDR3nt: TGTGCCTCACCGCCCAATAGCGGGGGGGCGCGAGGGGAGCTGTTTTTT
CDR3aa: CASPPNSGGARGELFF

abundance: once
v_gene: TRBV5-1
j_gene: TRBJ2-5
d_gene: NA
CDR3nt: TGCGCCAGCAGCTTTGAGGGCGGAGAGACCCAGTACTTC
CDR3aa: CASSFEGGETQYF

abundance: NA
v_gene: TRBV5-4
j_gene: TRBJ2-5
d_gene: NA
CDR3nt: TGTGCCAGCAGCTTGCCCGGCCAAGAGACCCAGTACTTC
CDR3aa: CASSLPGQETQYF

abundance: NA
v_gene: TRBV3-1/TRBV3-2
j_gene: TRBJ1-1
d_gene: NA
CDR3nt: TGTGCCAGCAGCCAATTCAAAATGGCTTTCTTT
CDR3aa: CASSQFKMAFF

abundance: NA
v_gene: TRBV30
j_gene: TRBJ1-4
d_gene: TRBD1
CDR3nt: TGTGCCTGCCATCCAGGGGGAACGGATGAAAAACTGTTTTTT
CDR3aa: CACHPGGTDEKLFF

abundance: NA
v_gene: TRBV5-5
j_gene: TRBJ1-2
d_gene: NA
CDR3nt: TGTGCCAGCAGCTTGGCCCCCGACATTTATGGCTACACCTTC
CDR3aa: CASSLAPDIYGYTF

abundance: NA
v_gene: TRBV25-1
j_gene: TRBJ2-2
d_gene: NA
CDR3nt: TGTGCCAGCAGTGACGCAAAGGGGACCGGGGAGCTGTTTTTT
CDR3aa: CASSDAKGTGELFF

abundance: NA
v_gene: TRBV29-1
j_gene: TRBJ2-3
d_gene: NA
CDR3nt: TGCAGCGTTGGGCAGGGGTCAAATACGCAGTATTTT
CDR3aa: CSVGQGSNTQYF

abundance: NA
v_gene: TRBV4-1
j_gene: TRBJ2-7
d_gene: TRBD2
CDR3nt: TGCGCCAGCAGCCAGACCACTAGCGGAACCTCCTACGAGCAGTACTTC
CDR3aa: CASSQTTSGTSYEQYF

abundance: NA
v_gene: TRBV3-1/TRBV3-2
j_gene: TRBJ1-1
d_gene: NA
CDR3nt: TGTGCCAGCAGCCAAGAAAGCGGTGAGAACACTGAAGCTTTCTTT
CDR3aa: CASSQESGENTEAFF

abundance: NA
v_gene: TRBV7-9
j_gene: TRBJ1-2
d_gene: TRBD1
CDR3nt: TGTGCCAGCAGCGGTGGACAGGGTTTGAACTATGGCTACACCTTC
CDR3aa: CASSGGQGLNYGYTF

abundance: NA
v_gene: TRBV27
j_gene: TRBJ2-1
d_gene: TRBD2
CDR3nt: TGTGCCAGCAGCCTTCCGGGGGGCTCCTACAATGAGCAGTTCTTC
CDR3aa: CASSLPGGSYNEQFF

abundance: NA
v_gene: TRBV6-5
j_gene: TRBJ2-7
d_gene: NA
CDR3nt: TGTGCCAGCAGCCCGGACATCTACGAGCAGTACTTC
CDR3aa: CASSPDIYEQYF

abundance: NA
v_gene: TRBV27
j_gene: TRBJ2-7
d_gene: TRBD1
CDR3nt: TGTGCCAGCCGCCGGGACAGGGACGCTTACGAGCAGTACTTC
CDR3aa: CASRRDRDAYEQYF

abundance: NA
v_gene: TRBV9
j_gene: TRBJ2-3
d_gene: NA
CDR3nt: TGTGCCAGCAGCGTGGCCAGTCCAGATACGCAGTATTTT
CDR3aa: CASSVASPDTQYF

abundance: once
v_gene: TRBV7-9
j_gene: TRBJ1-2
d_gene: NA
CDR3nt: TGTGCCAGCAGCTCTGGGGGCCCCGGTCATGGCTACACCTTC
CDR3aa: CASSSGGPGHGYTF

abundance: NA
v_gene: TRBV25-1
j_gene: TRBJ1-4
d_gene: NA
CDR3nt: TGTGCCAGCAGGAGGAGCCCTAATGAAAAACTGTTTTTT
CDR3aa: CASRRSPNEKLFF

abundance: NA
v_gene: TRBV7-2
j_gene: TRBJ2-1
d_gene: NA
CDR3nt: TGTGCCAGCAGCCCCGGGACTTACTACAATGAGCAGTTCTTC
CDR3aa: CASSPGTYYNEQFF

abundance: NA
v_gene: TRBV30
j_gene: TRBJ2-1
d_gene: NA
CDR3nt: TGTGCCTGGAATAGCGGCATTGTGGAGAATGAGCAGTTCTTC
CDR3aa: CAWNSGIVENEQFF

abundance: NA
v_gene: TRBV9
j_gene: TRBJ1-2
d_gene: NA
CDR3nt: TGTGCCAGCAGCCCCTTCACGGGAGGAAACTATGGCTACACCTTC
CDR3aa: CASSPFTGGNYGYTF

abundance: once
v_gene: TRBV7-9
j_gene: TRBJ1-1
d_gene: NA
CDR3nt: TGTGCCAGCAGATCCGCGACGGGGGGACCGGGCACTGAAGCTTTCTTT
CDR3aa: CASRSATGGPGTEAFF

abundance: NA
v_gene: TRBV10-3
j_gene: TRBJ1-1
d_gene: NA
CDR3nt: TGTGCCATCAGACCTACAGATACGGCTGAAGCTTTCTTT
CDR3aa: CAIRPTDTAEAFF

abundance: NA
v_gene: TRBV19
j_gene: TRBJ1-3
d_gene: NA
CDR3nt: TGTGCCAGCACATCCCTGGGAGGATTCGCTGGAAACACCATATATTTT
CDR3aa: CASTSLGGFAGNTIYF

abundance: NA
v_gene: TRBV7-2
j_gene: TRBJ1-5
d_gene: NA
CDR3nt: TGTGCCAGCAGCTTCGGGGCGGGATACGGTCAGCCCCAGCATTTT
CDR3aa: CASSFGAGYGQPQHF

abundance: NA
v_gene: TRBV20-1
j_gene: TRBJ1-2
d_gene: NA
CDR3nt: TGCAGTGCTAGTACCCCCAGGGACTATGGCTACACCTTC
CDR3aa: CSASTPRDYGYTF

abundance: NA
v_gene: TRBV5-4
j_gene: TRBJ1-2
d_gene: NA
CDR3nt: TGTGCCAGCAGCTTGCAAACAGGGTTTGGGGCTAACTATGGCTACACCTTC
CDR3aa: CASSLQTGFGANYGYTF

abundance: NA
v_gene: TRBV7-2
j_gene: TRBJ1-1
d_gene: NA
CDR3nt: TGTGCCAGCAGCTCCAAGGGAGCGGTCATGAACACTGAAGCTTTCTTT
CDR3aa: CASSSKGAVMNTEAFF

abundance: NA
v_gene: TRBV5-5
j_gene: TRBJ2-7
d_gene: NA
CDR3nt: TGTGCCAGCAGTTTGCAGGGGTCCCGCTCCTACGAGCAGTACTTC
CDR3aa: CASSLQGSRSYEQYF

abundance: NA
v_gene: TRBV28
j_gene: TRBJ1-2
d_gene: NA
CDR3nt: TGTGCCGCGGGTGTCGGCTATGGCTACACCTTC
CDR3aa: CAAGVGYGYTF